This T cell receptor beta chain was identified during a study of blood T cell repertoires in COVID-19. Whole-study context: PBMCs, B-cell-depleted T cells, or T cells provided the cDNA or gDNA that made up the material.

This CDR3 is 16 amino acids long. Trimming removed 6 bases from V and 3 bases from J; junction bases left unmatched: 15. CDR1 is SQVTM and CDR2 is ANQGSEA in the germline V gene. Produced via immunoSEQ multiplex PCR; TCRdb's table is partial and in-frame only. Among about 88,000 clones listed, 90% were seen once. The sequence came from a man between 60 and 70 years old with acute or convalescent COVID-19. The sample taken for sequencing was peripheral blood. The chain carries TRBV29-1 and TRBJ2-3; the match to TRBD2 covers 7 bases. The CDR3 spells CSVPGGNPGWTDTQYF. The DNA of the CDR3 is TGCAGCGTCCCGGGGGGAAATCCGGGCTGGACAGATACGCAGTATTTT.